This entry lists 6 T cell receptor beta chains sequenced from one sample in a study of cytomegalovirus exposure and HLA in healthy donors. PCR primers comprised 60 Vbeta and 13 Jbeta primers. The repertoire was sequenced with immunoSEQ multiplex PCR; TCRdb's copy has only in-frame clones and lacks some. The sample lists roughly 120,000 clones; less than 80% were seen once. Sequenced: PBMCs. The receptors stem from a woman aged 25 to 39 in good health and CMV-seronegative.

This sequence joins TRBV18 and TRBJ2-7; D remains ambiguous. Trimming took off 3 bases at V and 3 bases at J, with 18 bases between the two ends. In germline, CDR1 is KGHSH, CDR2 LQKENI. There are 16 residues in the CDR3. CDR3 protein: CASSPVKAEPFYEQYF. Written as DNA, the CDR3 is TGTGCCAGCTCACCGGTCAAGGCGGAGCCTTTCTACGAGCAGTACTTC.

This clone was detected a few times. This sequence joins TRBV6-5 and TRBJ2-5, with D perhaps TRBD2 (6 bases). The J call may not be correct, given that the DNA end is closer to TRBJ2-7. The CDR3 is 13 residues long. Germline assignment: CDR1 MNHEY and CDR2 SVGAGI. DNA of the CDR3: TGTGCCAGCAGCCCTGGGGGGAGCTACGAGCAGTACTTC. This codes for CASSPGGSYEQYF.

This clone was found a few times. CDR3 in DNA: TGTGCCAGCACCGGGACAGATACCTACGAGCAGTACTTC. Translated: CASTGTDTYEQYF. J is TRBJ2-7 and V is TRBV28; TRBD1 matches 7 bases. The CDR3 spans 13 residues. Germline CDR1 and CDR2: MDHEN and SYDVKM. The V gene end was trimmed by 7 bases and the J gene end by 2 bases; junction bases not matched to a gene: 5. The variable domain in full, with the rest retrieved from reference TRBV28 and TRBJ2-7, is DVKVTQSSRYLVKRTGEKVFLECVQDMDHENMFWYRQDPGLGLRLIYFSYDVKMKEKGDIPEGYSVSREKKERFSLILESASTNQTSMYLCASTGTDTYEQYFGPGTRLTVT.

The rearrangement uses TRBV6-1 and TRBJ2-5, with TRBD1 identical over 8 bases. There are 14 residues in the CDR3. V dropped 3 bases and J dropped 9; count of bases not matched to a gene: 9. Germline loops: CDR1 MNHNS, CDR2 SASEGT. CDR3 nucleotides: TGTGCCAGCAGTGAGAGGGACAGGAGGCAGGCCCAGTACTTC. Its translation: CASSERDRRQAQYF.

This clone turned up a few times. V and J are TRBV5-1 and TRBJ1-1; 9 positions match TRBD1. The length of the CDR3 is 17 residues. V lost 0 bases and J lost 0; bases outside the gene matches: 6. Germline lookup yields CDR1 SGHRS and CDR2 YFSETQ. The CDR3 sequence is CASSLVGTGIMNTEAFF. In DNA, the CDR3 is TGCGCCAGCAGCTTGGTTGGGACAGGGATTATGAACACTGAAGCTTTCTTT.

This clone showed up just a few times. The rearrangement uses TRBV15 and TRBJ2-7; 9 bases line up with TRBD2. Germline V lookup: CDR1 LNHNV, CDR2 YYDKDF (reference sequence). This CDR3 is built from 16 residues. V dropped 0 bases and J dropped 3; count of bases not matched to a gene: 6. CDR3 loop: CATSRDPLAGHYEQYF. CDR3 sequence (DNA): TGTGCCACCAGCAGAGATCCCCTAGCGGGGCACTACGAGCAGTACTTC.